This record covers a single T cell receptor beta chain. The CDR3 is 22 amino acids. V lost 5 bases to trimming and J lost 6 bases, with 38 bases between them. Per germline, CDR1 MDHEN and CDR2 SYDVKM. This sample stems from a study of blood T cell repertoires in COVID-19. Clones were read by immunoSEQ multiplex PCR, and TCRdb kept only the in-frame ones, dropping some. The sample has about 70,000 clones, approximately 80% seen once. V and J are TRBV28 and TRBJ2-1; TRBD2 is a possible D gene (6 bases). Specimen: peripheral blood. The receptor comes from a human donor in a cohort sampled during active COVID-19. CDR3 protein: CASSHDSYLTSGTLSGGNEQFF. In DNA, the CDR3 is TGTGCCAGCAGTCATGACAGTTACCTGACATCGGGGACTCTCTCCGGGGGCAATGAGCAGTTCTTC.